This T cell receptor beta chain was recorded in a study of CD8 T cells in ankylosing spondylitis. The study's findings and limits: According to the report, clones linked to the disease were significantly enriched in matched synovial fluid samples taken from ankylosing spondylitis patients. Several of the motif variants were reported before in synovial fluid and blood from reactive arthritis.

Points on this clonotype: What it binds is not known.

CDR1 is SQVTM, CDR2 ANQGSEA, per germline. This CDR3 region has 14 residues. Trimming cost V 4 bases and J 2 bases; bases outside gene matches: 4. From the 5' RACE reads, TCRdb called clonotypes with MiXCR, one entry per CDR3 protein. The sample consists of about 250,000 distinct CDR3 sequences, under 35% of them appearing once. Sequences were obtained from blood, either unsorted or a sorted T cell fraction (not recorded which). The sequence was obtained from a male donor with ankylosing spondylitis or in good health (not recorded which). The chain recombines TRBV29-1 with TRBJ2-2; 7 nucleotides line up with TRBD1. This CDR3 reads CSVGGDRNTGELFF. CDR3 coding DNA: TGCAGCGTTGGAGGGGACAGAAACACCGGGGAGCTGTTTTTT.